What follows describes a single T cell receptor beta chain. Its target antigen remains unknown. No much larger clonotype is one base removed from it; base qualities were not supplied. One collaborating source in Seattle enrolled patients during active infection and followed them longitudinally through the course of disease. Each collaborating institution followed its own protocols to collect whole blood in K2EDTA tubes. For TCRbeta analysis, collaborators shipped samples in one of three forms: frozen whole blood, isolated PBMCs, or DNA extracted from either of those sample types. This sample is drawn from a study of blood T cell repertoires in COVID-19 (dated by TCRdb to the early 2020s). Concerning the study at large: The collaborator samples originated in the United States, Italy and Spain and spanned the acute and convalescent phases of COVID-19. Where available, HLA class I and class II types were taken from metadata supplied by the sample provider and were not determined by assay-based typing. The repertoires were released in a freely available public database intended as a resource for research on the immune response to SARS-CoV-2. The samples were drawn from two sources: the first 160 participants of the ongoing ImmuneRACE study, and over 1,000 subjects contributed by 6 global collaborators. Nearly every sample came with metadata listing a de-identified subject ID, COVID-19 status, age in years and sex. The prospective study material was composed of cDNA or gDNA derived from T cells, B-cell-depleted T cells, or PBMCs. Deeply sampled blood TCRbeta repertoires from subjects exposed to, actively infected with, or recovered from COVID-19 were included in the dataset.

TCRbeta CDR3 regions were amplified from genomic DNA using the immunoSEQ Assay, a bias-controlled multiplex PCR. Regarding the original processing steps: Nucleated cell counts per sample were estimated from amplification of reference gene primers within the assay. Sequence reads were collapsed and filtered to measure the absolute abundance of every unique TCRbeta CDR3 rearrangement. For each sample, productive Simpson clonality was calculated as the square root of Simpson's diversity index over productive rearrangements. The source is immuneACCESS, and TCRdb retained only in-frame sequences with V and J called. Part of the clones is not carried over; for the studies checked, unresolved V genes explain less than half of this, and the remainder is unexplained. V and J calls and clone size follow that table, whereas D and trimming were derived from the DNA. The sample table records around 210,000 clones; approximately 91% of these occur just once. The leading ten clones occupy over 15% of the sample.

V loses 6 bases, J loses 4 bases, and the germline ends lie 12 bases apart. CDR3 length: 13 amino acids, cysteine to phenylalanine. Only the CDR3 part of the read is kept: 39 bases, read in frame from the first base. The germline V gene yields MNHEY for CDR1 and SVGAGI for CDR2. On the study overall, not on this receptor specifically: Clinical and demographic metadata were provided uncurated, with the amount varying by source and participant.

The receptor was isolated from a man aged 50-59 years with COVID-19, enrolled during active disease. The rearrangement combines TRBV6-5 with TRBJ1-1; the D gene is perhaps TRBD1, on 6 matching bases. Specimen: peripheral blood. The nucleotide sequence reads TGTGCCAGCAGACAGTCAGGGGTCACTGAAGCTTTCTTT. Translated, this is CASRQSGVTEAFF.